Listed below are T cell receptor beta chains from one sample, sequenced in a study of OX40 agonist ivuxolimab in advanced cancers. Repertoires were generated with immunoSEQ multiplex PCR, while TCRdb's copy carries only in-frame clones and drops some. In the table there are 23,000 or so clones, 80% to 85% of which are singletons. The sequencing used CD4+ or CD8+ T cells sorted from blood, collected in a trial of the OX40 agonist ivuxolimab. The receptors derive from an adult with an advanced solid tumor such as melanoma, head and neck, liver or kidney cancer. Each CDR3 is given with its conserved first and last residue. A D gene is named only where the DNA matches it firmly. Clone size is not always given. Where it is, it says once, few, many or a class for expanded clones.

TRBJ2-5	TRBD2	TRBV29-1	13	-	CSARTSGRETQYF	TGCAGCGCAAGGACTAGCGGGAGAGAGACCCAGTACTTC
TRBJ2-3	TRBD1	TRBV7-2	18	-	CASSPRVAVGTATDTQYF	TGTGCCAGCAGCCCTAGGGTTGCTGTCGGGACAGCCACAGATACGCAGTATTTT
TRBJ1-3	-	TRBV4-1	14	-	CASSQGLGGNTIYF	TGCGCCAGCAGCCAAGGCTTGGGTGGAAACACCATATATTTT
TRBJ2-7	-	TRBV5-1	14	once	CASSMDSSSYEQYF	TGCGCCAGCAGCATGGACAGTAGCTCCTACGAGCAGTACTTC
TRBJ1-2	TRBD1	TRBV5-4	14	medium-sized	CASSRTGGLDGYTF	TGTGCCAGCAGCCGAACAGGGGGCCTTGATGGCTACACCTTC
TRBJ2-7	-	TRBV5-1	16	-	CASSLSGGLLSYEQYF	TGCGCCAGCAGCTTAAGTGGGGGGCTACTCTCCTACGAGCAGTACTTC
TRBJ2-2	TRBD1	TRBV19	16	once	CASSETGTGGSGELFF	TGTGCCAGTAGTGAGACCGGGACAGGGGGTTCCGGGGAGCTGTTTTTT
TRBJ2-3	-	TRBV5-1	15	-	CASSPGKELTDTQYF	TGCGCCAGCAGCCCGGGTAAGGAGCTCACAGATACGCAGTATTTT
TRBJ1-2	-	TRBV2	12	-	CASRTGSYGYTF	TGTGCCAGCAGAACAGGGAGCTATGGCTACACCTTC
TRBJ1-1	-	TRBV14	14	-	CASSDGPGGTEAFF	TGTGCCAGCAGTGACGGCCCGGGGGGCACTGAAGCTTTCTTT
TRBJ2-1	TRBD2	TRBV19	16	-	CASSIFAGGQYNEQFF	TGTGCCAGTAGTATCTTCGCGGGGGGGCAGTACAATGAGCAGTTCTTC
TRBJ2-3	-	TRBV6-1	15	-	CASSESGASTDTQYF	TGTGCCAGCAGTGAATCCGGGGCTAGCACAGATACGCAGTATTTT
TRBJ2-7	-	TRBV6-1	13	-	CALTQVPATEQYF	TGTGCCCTTACGCAGGTTCCAGCCACTGAGCAGTACTTC
TRBJ2-7	-	TRBV11-3	14	-	CASSLTGAAYEQYF	TGTGCCAGCAGCTTGACGGGAGCGGCCTACGAGCAGTACTTC
TRBJ2-7	-	TRBV9	13	-	CASSVAGSYEQYF	TGTGCCAGCAGCGTGGCGGGGAGTTACGAGCAGTACTTC
TRBJ2-3	TRBD2	TRBV10-3	14	-	CAIRGLAGGLAQYF	TGTGCCATCAGAGGACTAGCGGGGGGCTTGGCGCAGTATTTT
TRBJ2-7	-	TRBV11-1	14	-	CASSLRRGFNEQYF	TGTGCCAGCAGCTTACGGAGAGGTTTTAACGAGCAGTACTTC
TRBJ2-3	-	TRBV5-8	15	once	CASSFRPPRPDTQYF	TGTGCCAGCAGCTTCCGGCCTCCTCGGCCGGATACGCAGTATTTT
TRBJ2-5	-	TRBV6-5	15	-	CASSWVPNPKETQYF	TGTGCCAGCAGTTGGGTGCCAAATCCTAAAGAGACCCAGTACTTC
TRBJ2-7	-	TRBV19	11	-	CASSIAEEQYF	TGTGCCAGTAGTATAGCAGAGGAGCAGTACTTC
TRBJ1-5	-	TRBV30	15	-	CAWSVGSLNNQPQHF	TGTGCCTGGAGTGTTGGTAGCCTAAATAATCAGCCCCAGCATTTT
TRBJ2-1	-	TRBV9	10	-	CASGGYRLFF	TGTGCCTCAGGGGGGTATCGCCTGTTCTTC
TRBJ2-1	TRBD1	TRBV9	17	-	CASSPGRGGYYYNEQFF	TGTGCCAGCAGCCCCGGCCGAGGGGGCTACTACTACAATGAGCAGTTCTTC
TRBJ2-6	-	TRBV5-4	15	-	CASSPRLSGANVLTF	TGTGCCAGCAGCCCCCGGCTCTCTGGGGCCAACGTCCTGACTTTC
TRBJ2-3	-	TRBV12-5	15	-	CASGRQAVGTDTQYF	TGTGCTAGTGGCCGTCAAGCTGTTGGGACAGATACGCAGTATTTT
TRBJ1-2	TRBD1	TRBV25-1	17	-	CASSENQGQGTPYGYTF	TGTGCCAGCAGTGAAAACCAGGGACAGGGCACACCATATGGCTACACCTTC
TRBJ2-7	TRBD1	TRBV2	14	-	CASRPGQTRSEQYF	TGTGCCAGCAGGCCGGGACAGACACGATCCGAGCAGTACTTC
TRBJ2-1	-	TRBV5-1	17	-	CASSPLHRAASYNEQFF	TGCGCCAGCAGCCCGCTGCACCGAGCGGCATCCTACAATGAGCAGTTCTTC
TRBJ2-2	TRBD2	TRBV7-3	16	medium-sized	CASSSWTSGETGELFF	TGTGCCAGCAGCTCATGGACTAGCGGGGAGACCGGGGAGCTGTTTTTT
TRBJ1-5	-	TRBV2	13	-	CASHPGGNQPQHF	TGTGCCAGCCACCCGGGGGGCAATCAGCCCCAGCATTTT
TRBJ1-1	-	TRBV7-9	12	-	CASSLLNTEAFF	TGTGCCAGCAGCTTGTTGAACACTGAAGCTTTCTTT
TRBJ2-1	-	TRBV5-1	16	-	CASSPKRDLQHNEQFF	TGCGCCAGCAGCCCCAAACGGGATCTCCAACACAATGAGCAGTTCTTC
TRBJ2-1	-	TRBV11-3	13	-	CASSLRADGEQFF	TGTGCCAGCAGCTTAAGGGCGGACGGTGAGCAGTTCTTC
TRBJ1-2	-	TRBV12-5	13	-	CASGLGQVHGYTF	TGTGCTAGTGGTTTGGGACAGGTTCATGGCTACACCTTC
TRBJ2-3	-	TRBV7-2	13	-	CASSGLGTDTQYF	TGTGCCAGCAGCGGCCTAGGAACAGATACGCAGTATTTT
TRBJ2-1	TRBD2	TRBV28	15	-	CASSRTSGRYNEQFF	TGTGCCAGCAGTCGGACTAGCGGGAGGTACAATGAGCAGTTCTTC
TRBJ2-2	TRBD2	TRBV19	15	-	CASSIRTSVAGELFF	TGTGCCAGTAGTATCCGGACTAGCGTGGCCGGGGAGCTGTTTTTT
TRBJ2-5	TRBD2	TRBV7-2	14	-	CASSGSGVQETQYF	TGTGCCAGCAGCGGTAGCGGGGTCCAAGAGACCCAGTACTTC
TRBJ2-7	-	TRBV7-6	13	few	CASSLSASYEQYF	TGTGCCAGCAGCTTAAGCGCCTCCTACGAGCAGTACTTC
TRBJ2-7	-	TRBV7-3	15	-	CASSLMAGVHYEQYF	TGTGCCAGCAGCTTAATGGCAGGGGTTCACTACGAGCAGTACTTC
TRBJ1-2	TRBD1	TRBV2	15	once	CASSSSRDSAYGYTF	TGTGCCAGCAGCTCTTCCCGGGACAGCGCCTATGGCTACACCTTC
TRBJ1-2	TRBD1	TRBV29-1	13	-	CSVWTGTTRRGTF	TGCAGCGTTTGGACAGGGACTACGAGGCGTGGCACCTTC
TRBJ2-1	TRBD2	TRBV7-9	18	-	CASSLITSGRGTYNEQFF	TGTGCCAGCAGCTTAATAACTAGCGGGAGGGGGACCTACAATGAGCAGTTCTTC
TRBJ1-6	-	TRBV6-5	13	-	CASKGVQYSPLHF	TGTGCCAGCAAGGGAGTCCAATATTCACCCCTCCACTTT
TRBJ1-2	TRBD1	TRBV29-1	13	-	CSAPTRDRVCYTF	TGCAGCGCTCCTACACGGGACAGGGTTTGCTACACCTTC
TRBJ1-5	TRBD1	TRBV19	13	-	CATRDRGNQPQHF	TGTGCCACCCGGGACAGGGGTAATCAGCCCCAGCATTTT
TRBJ2-5	-	TRBV2	12	-	CANGGGPETQYF	TGTGCAAACGGGGGCGGGCCGGAGACCCAGTACTTC
TRBJ2-7	-	TRBV18	16	once	CASSPSVFNSLGEQYF	TGTGCCAGCTCACCATCTGTGTTCAACTCTTTGGGCGAGCAGTACTTC
TRBJ2-2	TRBD2	TRBV2	15	-	CASSSSGRRAGELFF	TGTGCCAGCAGTTCTAGCGGGAGGAGGGCCGGGGAGCTGTTTTTT
TRBJ2-2	TRBD1	TRBV19	17	few	CASSASPGQIHTGELFF	TGTGCCAGTAGTGCCAGCCCGGGACAGATTCACACCGGGGAGCTGTTTTTT
TRBJ1-1	-	TRBV9	13	-	CASSVVGSTEAFF	TGTGCCAGCAGCGTAGTTGGGAGCACTGAAGCTTTCTTT
TRBJ2-1	-	TRBV15	15	few	CATSRDRASYNEQFF	TGTGCCACCAGCAGAGACAGGGCCTCCTACAATGAGCAGTTCTTC
TRBJ2-3	-	TRBV20-1	10	-	CSASTDTQYF	TGCAGTGCCAGTACAGATACGCAGTATTTT
TRBJ1-2	-	TRBV4-3	13	-	CASSQGGNYGYTF	TGCGCCAGCAGCCAAGGGGGGAACTATGGCTACACCTTC
TRBJ1-4	TRBD1	TRBV4-2	17	-	CASSQLGVDRGGEKLLF	TGTGCCAGCAGCCAATTGGGGGTGGACAGGGGCGGTGAAAAACTGCTTTTT